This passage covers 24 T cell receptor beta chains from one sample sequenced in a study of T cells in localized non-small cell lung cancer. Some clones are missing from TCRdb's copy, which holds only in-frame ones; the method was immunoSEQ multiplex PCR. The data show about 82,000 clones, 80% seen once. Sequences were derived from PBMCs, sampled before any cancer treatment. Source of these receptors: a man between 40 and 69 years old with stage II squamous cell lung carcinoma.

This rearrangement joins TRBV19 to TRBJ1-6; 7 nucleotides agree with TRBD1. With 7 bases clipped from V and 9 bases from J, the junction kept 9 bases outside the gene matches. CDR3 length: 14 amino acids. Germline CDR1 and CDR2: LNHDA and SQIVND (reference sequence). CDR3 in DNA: TGTGCCAGTAAAAACGGACAGGCACCTTCACCCCTCCACTTT. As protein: CASKNGQAPSPLHF.

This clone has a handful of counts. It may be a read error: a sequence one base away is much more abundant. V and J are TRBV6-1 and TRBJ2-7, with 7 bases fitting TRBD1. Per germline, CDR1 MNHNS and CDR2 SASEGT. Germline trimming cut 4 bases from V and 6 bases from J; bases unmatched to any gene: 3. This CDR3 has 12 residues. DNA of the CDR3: TGTGCCAGCAGTGCCGACAGGGCCGAGCAGTACTTC. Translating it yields CASSADRAEQYF.

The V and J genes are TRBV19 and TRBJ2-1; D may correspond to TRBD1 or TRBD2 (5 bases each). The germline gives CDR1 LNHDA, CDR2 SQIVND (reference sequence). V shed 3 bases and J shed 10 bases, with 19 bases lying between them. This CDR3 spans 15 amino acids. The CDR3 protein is CASSISGTGRREQFF. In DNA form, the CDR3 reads TGTGCCAGTAGTATTAGTGGGACCGGCCGTCGGGAGCAGTTCTTC.

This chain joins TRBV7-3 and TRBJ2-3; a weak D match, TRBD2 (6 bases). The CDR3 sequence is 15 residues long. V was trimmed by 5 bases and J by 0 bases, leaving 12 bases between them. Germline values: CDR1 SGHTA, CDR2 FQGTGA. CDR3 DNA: TGTGCCAGCAGCCCCGTCGGGGGAAGCACAGATACGCAGTATTTT. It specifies CASSPVGGSTDTQYF.

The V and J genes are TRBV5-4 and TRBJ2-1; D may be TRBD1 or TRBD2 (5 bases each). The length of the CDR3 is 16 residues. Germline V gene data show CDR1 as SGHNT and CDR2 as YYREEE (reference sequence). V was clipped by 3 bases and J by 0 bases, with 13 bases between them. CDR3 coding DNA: TGTGCCAGCAGCTGGAGAGGGGCGGCCTCCTACAATGAGCAGTTCTTC. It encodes CASSWRGAASYNEQFF.

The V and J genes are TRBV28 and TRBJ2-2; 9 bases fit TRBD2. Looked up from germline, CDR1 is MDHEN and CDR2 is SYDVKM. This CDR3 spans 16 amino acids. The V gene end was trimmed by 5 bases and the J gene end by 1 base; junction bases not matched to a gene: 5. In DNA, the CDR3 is TGTGCCAGCAGTACCCGGACTAGCGAGAACACCGGGGAGCTGTTTTTT. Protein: CASSTRTSENTGELFF.

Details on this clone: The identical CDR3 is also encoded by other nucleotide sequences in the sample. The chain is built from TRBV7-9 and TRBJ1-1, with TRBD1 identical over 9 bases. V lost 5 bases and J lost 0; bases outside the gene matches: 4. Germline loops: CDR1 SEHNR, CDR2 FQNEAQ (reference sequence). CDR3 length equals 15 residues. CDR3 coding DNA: TGTGCCAGCAGCCCGCGGACAGGGGTGAACACTGAAGCTTTCTTT. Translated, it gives CASSPRTGVNTEAFF.

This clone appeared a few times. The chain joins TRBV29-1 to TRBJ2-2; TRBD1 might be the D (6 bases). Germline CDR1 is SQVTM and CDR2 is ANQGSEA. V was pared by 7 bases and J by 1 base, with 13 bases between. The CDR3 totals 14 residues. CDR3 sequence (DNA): TGCAGCGGCACTTTGACAGGGAACACCGGGGAGCTGTTTTTT. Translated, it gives CSGTLTGNTGELFF.

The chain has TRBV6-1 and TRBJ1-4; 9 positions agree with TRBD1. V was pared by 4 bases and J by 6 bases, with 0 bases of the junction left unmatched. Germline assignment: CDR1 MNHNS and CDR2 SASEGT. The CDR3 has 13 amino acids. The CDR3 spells CASSGDRDEKLFF. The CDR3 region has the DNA TGTGCCAGCAGTGGGGACAGGGATGAAAAACTGTTTTTT.

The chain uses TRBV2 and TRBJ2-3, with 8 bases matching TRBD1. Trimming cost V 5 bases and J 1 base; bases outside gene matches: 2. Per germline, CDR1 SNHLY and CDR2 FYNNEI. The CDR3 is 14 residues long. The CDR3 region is CASSPDRGTDTQYF. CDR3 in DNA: TGTGCCAGCAGTCCGGACAGGGGCACAGATACGCAGTATTTT.

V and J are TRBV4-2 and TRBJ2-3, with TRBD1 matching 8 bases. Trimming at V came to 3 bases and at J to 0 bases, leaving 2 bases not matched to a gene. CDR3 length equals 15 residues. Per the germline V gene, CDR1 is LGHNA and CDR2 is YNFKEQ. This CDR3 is CASSHTGGSTDTQYF. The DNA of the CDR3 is TGTGCCAGCAGCCATACAGGGGGGAGCACAGATACGCAGTATTTT.

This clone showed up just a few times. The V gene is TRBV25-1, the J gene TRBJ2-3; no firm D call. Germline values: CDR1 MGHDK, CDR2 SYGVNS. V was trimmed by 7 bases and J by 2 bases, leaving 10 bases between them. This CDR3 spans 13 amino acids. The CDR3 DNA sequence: TGTGCCAGCATAGGGCTTAACACAGATACGCAGTATTTT. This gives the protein CASIGLNTDTQYF.

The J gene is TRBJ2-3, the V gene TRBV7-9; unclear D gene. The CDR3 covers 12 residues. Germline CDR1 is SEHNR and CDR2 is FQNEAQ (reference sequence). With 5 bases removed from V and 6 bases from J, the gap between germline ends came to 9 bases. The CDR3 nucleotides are TGTGCCAGCAGCGAGGTGGGGGATACGCAGTATTTT. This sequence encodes CASSEVGDTQYF.

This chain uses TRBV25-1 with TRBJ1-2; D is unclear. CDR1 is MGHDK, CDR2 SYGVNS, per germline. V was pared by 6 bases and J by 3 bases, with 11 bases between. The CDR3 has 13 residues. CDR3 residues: CASSAGRYYGYTF. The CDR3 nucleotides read TGTGCCAGCAGCGCGGGCAGGTACTATGGCTACACCTTC.

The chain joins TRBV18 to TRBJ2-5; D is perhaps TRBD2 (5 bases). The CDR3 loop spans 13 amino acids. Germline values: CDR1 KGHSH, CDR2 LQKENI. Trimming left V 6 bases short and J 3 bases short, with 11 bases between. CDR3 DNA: TGTGCCAGCTCTCCTGGGGAGAAAGAGACCCAGTACTTC. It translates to CASSPGEKETQYF.

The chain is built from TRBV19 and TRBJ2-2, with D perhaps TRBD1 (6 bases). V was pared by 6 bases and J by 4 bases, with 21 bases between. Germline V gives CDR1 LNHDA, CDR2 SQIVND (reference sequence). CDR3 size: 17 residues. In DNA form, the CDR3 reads TGTGCCAGTAGAACCTTCTACAGGGTTCGCGGCACCGGGGAGCTGTTTTTT. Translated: CASRTFYRVRGTGELFF.

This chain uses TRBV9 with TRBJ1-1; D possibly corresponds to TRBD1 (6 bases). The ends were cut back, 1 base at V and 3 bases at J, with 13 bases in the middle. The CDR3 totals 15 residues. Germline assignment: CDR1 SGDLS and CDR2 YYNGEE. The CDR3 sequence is CASSVSGDTDTEAFF. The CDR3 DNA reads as TGTGCCAGCAGCGTATCAGGGGATACCGACACTGAAGCTTTCTTT.

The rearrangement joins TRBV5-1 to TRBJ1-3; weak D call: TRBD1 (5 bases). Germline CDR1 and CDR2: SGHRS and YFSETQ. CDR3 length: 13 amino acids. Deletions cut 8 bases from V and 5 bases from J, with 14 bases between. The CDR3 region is CASQQESRNTIYF. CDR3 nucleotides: TGCGCCAGTCAACAGGAGTCCCGAAACACCATATATTTT.

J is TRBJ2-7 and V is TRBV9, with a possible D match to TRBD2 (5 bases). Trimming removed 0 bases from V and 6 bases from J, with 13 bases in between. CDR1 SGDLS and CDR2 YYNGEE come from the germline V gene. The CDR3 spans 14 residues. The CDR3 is CASSVGGQVAEQYF. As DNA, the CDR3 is TGTGCCAGCAGCGTAGGAGGGCAGGTGGCCGAGCAGTACTTC.

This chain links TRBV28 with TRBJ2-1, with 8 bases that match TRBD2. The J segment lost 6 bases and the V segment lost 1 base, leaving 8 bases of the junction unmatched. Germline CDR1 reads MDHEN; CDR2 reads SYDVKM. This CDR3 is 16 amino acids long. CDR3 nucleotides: TGTGCCAGCAGTTTATTCCCAGCGGGAGCCCTCAATGAGCAGTTCTTC. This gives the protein CASSLFPAGALNEQFF.

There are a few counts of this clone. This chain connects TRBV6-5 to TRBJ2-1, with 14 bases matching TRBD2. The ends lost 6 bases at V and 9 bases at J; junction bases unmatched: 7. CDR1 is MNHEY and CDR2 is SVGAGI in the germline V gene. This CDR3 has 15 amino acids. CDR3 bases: TGTGCCAGCAGCCCCGGGACTAGCGGGAGTAGTGAGCAGTTCTTC. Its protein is CASSPGTSGSSEQFF.

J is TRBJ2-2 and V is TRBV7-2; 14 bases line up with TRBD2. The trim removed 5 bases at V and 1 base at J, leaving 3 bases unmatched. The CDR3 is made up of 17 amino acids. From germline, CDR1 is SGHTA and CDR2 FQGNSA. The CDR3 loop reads CASSRTSGGLNTGELFF. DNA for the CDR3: TGTGCCAGCAGCCGGACTAGCGGGGGGCTGAACACCGGGGAGCTGTTTTTT.

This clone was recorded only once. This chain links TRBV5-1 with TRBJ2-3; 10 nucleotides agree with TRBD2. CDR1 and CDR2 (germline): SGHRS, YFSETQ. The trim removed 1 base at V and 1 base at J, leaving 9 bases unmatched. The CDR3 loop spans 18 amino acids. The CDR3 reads CASSLRGTSAVGTDTQYF. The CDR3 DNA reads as TGCGCCAGCAGCTTGAGGGGGACTAGCGCGGTAGGCACAGATACGCAGTATTTT.

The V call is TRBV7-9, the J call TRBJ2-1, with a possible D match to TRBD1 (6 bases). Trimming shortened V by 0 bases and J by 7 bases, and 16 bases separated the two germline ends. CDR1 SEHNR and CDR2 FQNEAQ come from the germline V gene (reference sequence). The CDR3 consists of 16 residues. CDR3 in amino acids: CASSLAGTGLWNEQFF. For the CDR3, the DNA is TGTGCCAGCAGCTTAGCTGGTACAGGGTTATGGAATGAGCAGTTCTTC.